The 22 T cell receptor beta chains given below trace back to one sample, sequenced in a study of PD-1 blockade in classical Hodgkin lymphoma. Stated time point: cycle 4 day 1 (C4D1), after 6 weeks of nivolumab. The patients all showed relapse after autologous stem cell transplantation, while their brentuximab vedotin exposure varied. Sequencing was performed with immunoSEQ multiplex PCR; in TCRdb, only in-frame clones are kept and a portion is missing. The top ten clones hold approximately 23% of a sample with around 25,000 clones, 88% of them seen once. Sequenced material: peripheral blood mononuclear cells (PBMCs), taken before the fourth cycle of nivolumab. The origin of the receptors is a human donor with classical Hodgkin lymphoma.

This chain joins TRBV7-7 and TRBJ2-3; D unresolved. Trimming took off 2 bases at V and 2 bases at J, with 8 bases between the two ends. Germline V gene data show CDR1 as SSHAT and CDR2 as FNYEAQ (reference sequence). The CDR3 is made up of 14 amino acids. CDR3 loop: CASSLQPHTDTQYF. CDR3 DNA sequence: TGTGCCAGCAGCTTACAGCCCCACACAGATACGCAGTATTTT. Together with reference TRBV7-7 and TRBJ2-3, the CDR3 gives the full variable domain: GAGVSQSPRYKVTKRGQDVTLRCDPISSHATLYWYQQALGQGPEFLTYFNYEAQPDKSGLPSDRFSAERPEGSISTLTIQRTEQRDSAMYRCASSLQPHTDTQYFGPGTRLTVL.

V and J are TRBV4-2 and TRBJ2-7, with D perhaps TRBD1 (6 bases). CDR1 and CDR2 from the germline V gene are LGHNA and YNFKEQ. The V end lost 1 base, the J end lost 2 bases, and 9 bases lay between the germline ends. This CDR3 contains 14 residues. CDR3 sequence (DNA): TGTGCCAGCAGCCAAGTCCAGGGGACCTACGAGCAGTACTTC. Translation: CASSQVQGTYEQYF.

The chain employs TRBV2 and TRBJ1-5, with TRBD1 as a possible D gene (6 bases). There are 13 residues in the CDR3. Looked up from germline, CDR1 is SNHLY and CDR2 is FYNNEI. With 4 bases removed from V and 7 bases from J, the gap between germline ends came to 11 bases. In DNA form, the CDR3 reads TGTGCCAGCAGTGGGACAGAGATACAGCCCCAGCATTTT. Protein sequence: CASSGTEIQPQHF. The complete variable domain, with remaining parts taken from reference TRBV2 and TRBJ1-5, reads EPEVTQTPSHQVTQMGQEVILRCVPISNHLYFYWYRQILGQKVEFLVSFYNNEISEKSEIFDDQFSVERPDGSNFTLKIRSTKLEDSAMYFCASSGTEIQPQHFGDGTRLSIL.

This clone appeared a few times. The V and J genes are TRBV4-1 and TRBJ1-1, with a tentative D call TRBD1 (5 bases). The ends were cut back, 1 base at V and 3 bases at J, with 15 bases in the middle. Germline V lookup: CDR1 MGHRA, CDR2 YSYEKL. The CDR3 loop spans 16 amino acids. The CDR3 loop reads CASSQVDILIYTEAFF. In DNA, the CDR3 is TGCGCCAGCAGCCAAGTGGACATCCTTATTTACACTGAAGCTTTCTTT.

The chain is built from TRBV7-2 and TRBJ2-5; 10 positions agree with TRBD2. There are 15 residues in the CDR3. CDR1 is SGHTA and CDR2 is FQGNSA in the germline V gene. Trimming removed 5 bases from V and 1 base from J; junction bases left unmatched: 4. DNA of the CDR3: TGTGCCAGCAGCCGCTTAGCGGGGGGCCAAGAGACCCAGTACTTC. Its translation is CASSRLAGGQETQYF. Looking up the rest from reference TRBV7-2 and TRBJ2-5 gives the full variable domain: GAGVSQSPSNKVTEKGKDVELRCDPISGHTALYWYRQSLGQGLEFLIYFQGNSAPDKSGLPSDRFSAERTGGSVSTLTIQRTQQEDSAVYLCASSRLAGGQETQYFGPGTRLLVL.

This clone has a single count. This rearrangement joins TRBV27 to TRBJ2-1; 11 nucleotides match TRBD2. CDR3 length equals 17 residues. The junction had 9 bases not matched to a gene; V was cut back by 5 bases and J by 3 bases. Germline CDR1 MNHEY, CDR2 SMNVEV (reference sequence). Written as DNA, the CDR3 is TGTGCCAGCAGTCTGATTAGCGGGGGGGGACTCTACAATGAGCAGTTCTTC. Translation gives CASSLISGGGLYNEQFF.

DNA for the CDR3: TGTGCCAGCAGCTTAGGGGGAAGCGATGAGCAGTTCTTC. It is translated as CASSLGGSDEQFF. The genes are TRBV7-9 and TRBJ2-1; D is uncertain. This CDR3 comprises 13 residues. Trimming took 1 base from V and 8 from J, leaving 9 bases between them. CDR1 is SEHNR and CDR2 is FQNEAQ in the germline V gene (reference sequence).

CDR3 region: CASSLDQGAFGEKLFF. CDR3 in DNA: TGTGCCAGCAGCTTAGACCAGGGGGCTTTTGGGGAAAAACTGTTTTTT. The rearrangement links TRBV7-9 to TRBJ1-4; TRBD1 aligns across 8 bases. The CDR3 covers 16 residues. Trimming took 1 base from V and 8 from J; bases not matched to a gene: 9. The V gene's germline CDR1 is SEHNR and CDR2 FQNEAQ (reference sequence).

The V gene is TRBV27, the J gene TRBJ1-4; D is unresolved. The CDR3 has 14 residues. V gave up 3 bases and J gave up 8 bases, with 13 bases separating them. Germline V gives CDR1 MNHEY, CDR2 SMNVEV (reference sequence). The CDR3 loop reads CASSFLGTGEKLFF. Written as DNA, the CDR3 is TGTGCCAGCAGTTTCTTAGGTACGGGGGAAAAACTGTTTTTT.

The chain combines TRBV10-1 with TRBJ2-1; 8 bases agree with TRBD2. The CDR3 has 14 amino acids. From germline, CDR1 is WNHNN and CDR2 SYGVQD (reference sequence). The V segment lost 6 bases and the J segment 6 bases; nucleotides outside the gene matches: 7. The CDR3 sequence: CASSGRAIGNEQFF. The CDR3, as DNA: TGCGCCAGCAGCGGGAGGGCCATAGGCAATGAGCAGTTCTTC.

The chain couples TRBV6-5 to TRBJ1-4, with a possible D match to TRBD1 (6 bases). Germline CDR1 reads MNHEY; CDR2 reads SVGAGI. This CDR3 has 11 residues. The V end was cut by 8 bases, the J end by 8 bases, with 9 bases between. CDR3 DNA: TGTGCCAGCGGGGGCCGGGAAAAACTGTTTTTT. It encodes CASGGREKLFF.

The rearrangement uses TRBV6-5 and TRBJ2-6, with D tentatively TRBD1 (5 bases). Trimming cost V 2 bases and J 0 bases, with 8 bases left between them. The CDR3 extends over 16 amino acids. Germline V CDR1 and CDR2: MNHEY, SVGAGI. CDR3 DNA: TGTGCCAGCAGTTACGCAACAGGCTCTGGGGCCAACGTCCTGACTTTC. Translating it yields CASSYATGSGANVLTF.

In nucleotides, the CDR3 is TGTGCCAGCAGTGCCATGTACTCTGGGGCCAACGTCCTGACTTTC. It encodes CASSAMYSGANVLTF. The chain has TRBV6-1 and TRBJ2-6, with no clear D. The CDR3 is 15 residues long. Per germline, CDR1 MNHNS and CDR2 SASEGT. V lost 4 bases and J 0 bases, leaving 7 bases between the germline ends.

The V and J genes are TRBV21-1 and TRBJ1-1. TRBV21-1 is assigned pseudogene status. The CDR3 loop spans 15 amino acids. CDR3 bases: TGTGCCAGCAGCCCCCAGTGGCGCGGTGACACTGAAGCTTTCTTT. Amino acids: CASSPQWRGDTEAFF.

V gene TRBV18 combines with J gene TRBJ1-2; 8 bases match TRBD1. CDR3 length: 15 amino acids. V trimming: 2 bases; J trimming: 5 bases; junction bases outside the gene matches: 7. Germline CDR1 and CDR2: KGHSH and LQKENI. The CDR3 region is CASSPGPGGTYGYTF. In DNA form, the CDR3 reads TGTGCCAGCTCACCAGGGCCAGGGGGCACGTATGGCTACACCTTC.

The V gene is TRBV13, the J gene TRBJ1-1, with a possible D match to TRBD1 (5 bases). The CDR3 has 15 residues. Germline assignment: CDR1 PRHDT and CDR2 FYEKMQ (reference sequence). Trimming cost V 1 base and J 6 bases, with 15 bases left between them. CDR3 residues: CASSLEAGRSAEAFF. DNA for the CDR3: TGTGCCAGCAGCTTAGAGGCAGGGAGGAGTGCTGAAGCTTTCTTT.

This clone has more than one count but fewer than ten. This chain uses TRBV10-1 with TRBJ2-5; possibly TRBD1 or TRBD2 for D (5 bases each). Looked up from germline, CDR1 is WNHNN and CDR2 is SYGVQD (reference sequence). V shed 2 bases and J shed 4 bases, with 17 bases lying between them. The length of the CDR3 is 16 residues. CDR3 region: CASSERPGLPGETQYF. CDR3 bases: TGCGCCAGCAGTGAGCGCCCGGGGCTCCCGGGAGAGACCCAGTACTTC.

The chain combines TRBV7-9 with TRBJ2-5; D possibly corresponds to TRBD1 (6 bases). CDR1 is SEHNR and CDR2 is FQNEAQ in the germline V gene (reference sequence). V lost 3 bases to trimming and J lost 0 bases, with 11 bases between them. The CDR3 runs to 15 residues. The CDR3 DNA is TGTGCCAGCAGCTTCCCGACAGGATACCAAGAGACCCAGTACTTC. Amino acid sequence: CASSFPTGYQETQYF.

The chain recombines TRBV7-8 with TRBJ2-2; 8 bases fit TRBD2. J lost 2 bases, V lost 1 base, and 6 bases had no gene match. In germline, CDR1 is SGHVS, CDR2 FQNEAQ. The CDR3 sequence is 17 residues long. The chain's CDR3 is CASSLGRGGSNTGELFF. The CDR3 DNA reads TGTGCCAGCAGCTTAGGTCGCGGGGGGTCCAACACCGGGGAGCTGTTTTTT.

V gene TRBV25-1 combines with J gene TRBJ2-1, with a possible D match to TRBD2 (6 bases). The CDR3 extends over 14 amino acids. V lost 7 bases to trimming and J lost 6 bases, with 16 bases between them. The germline V gene has CDR1 MGHDK and CDR2 SYGVNS. The CDR3 DNA reads TGTGCCAGCAACGCTAGATCGGGGGTCAATGAGCAGTTCTTC. Its translation is CASNARSGVNEQFF.

The chain combines TRBV7-6 with TRBJ2-5, with D uncertain. The germline CDR1 and CDR2 sequences are SGHVS and FNYEAQ. The CDR3 is made up of 11 amino acids. V was clipped by 1 base and J by 4 bases, with 1 base between them. The CDR3 region is CASSLVETQYF. CDR3 DNA: TGTGCCAGCAGCTTAGTAGAGACCCAGTACTTC.

The gene calls are TRBV7-3 and TRBJ2-1, with 8 bases lining up with TRBD2. V lost 1 base to trimming and J lost 7 bases; unmatched junction nucleotides: 6. The CDR3 runs 15 residues. CDR1 and CDR2 from the germline V gene are SGHTA and FQGTGA. CDR3 coding DNA: TGTGCCAGCAGCTTAAGTCGGGGGGGCCCGAATGAGCAGTTCTTC. It codes for CASSLSRGGPNEQFF.